Listed here are 32 T cell receptor beta chains from one sample, sequenced in a study of T cell repertoires in cytomegalovirus infection. TCRdb reanalysed the reads using MiXCR and keeps one entry per CDR3 protein. The table includes about 190,000 distinct CDR3 sequences, about 28% detected once. Sequencing input: PBMCs. The receptor set was obtained from a human donor in good health (CMV status not recorded). Some clones in this sample may be carry-over from other donors' samples.

The chain employs TRBV19 and TRBJ2-6, with TRBD1 matching over 8 bases. The V and J ends lost 11 bases and 2 bases, in that order; junction bases with no gene match: 8. CDR3 length: 15 residues. Looked up from germline, CDR1 is LNHDA and CDR2 is SQIVND (reference sequence). The CDR3 region is CAGQDRAAGANVLTF. Here the CDR3 DNA reads TGTGCCGGTCAGGACAGGGCGGCTGGGGCCAACGTCCTGACTTTC.

This clonotype was counted ten times or more. This chain joins TRBV7-2 and TRBJ1-4; D gene uncertain. The ends were cut back, 1 base at V and 8 bases at J, with 5 bases in the middle. From germline, CDR1 is SGHTA and CDR2 FQGNSA. The CDR3 loop spans 12 amino acids. The CDR3: CASSLEGEKLFF. The CDR3 DNA follows: TGTGCCAGCAGCTTAGAAGGGGAAAAACTGTTTTTT.

The chain's CDR3 is CASSMETGRGYEQYF. CDR3 sequence (DNA): TGTGCCAGTAGTATGGAGACAGGGAGAGGCTACGAGCAGTACTTC. The gene calls are TRBV19 and TRBJ2-7; TRBD1 aligns across 7 bases. V lost 3 bases and J lost 3; bases outside the gene matches: 8. The CDR3 totals 15 residues. In germline, CDR1 is LNHDA, CDR2 SQIVND (reference sequence).

V gene TRBV20-1 combines with J gene TRBJ1-4, with D perhaps matching TRBD1 (5 bases). V dropped 5 bases and J dropped 8 bases, with 15 bases sitting between them. The germline V gene has CDR1 DFQATT and CDR2 SNEGSKA (reference sequence). CDR3 length: 13 amino acids. The CDR3 region is CSALGGMEEKLFF. The CDR3 DNA sequence: TGCAGTGCTTTGGGGGGAATGGAGGAAAAACTGTTTTTT.

The chain uses TRBV7-6 and TRBJ2-2; 10 bases are a match to TRBD2. CDR1 is SGHVS and CDR2 is FNYEAQ in the germline V gene. The CDR3 extends over 16 amino acids. Trimming removed 4 bases from V and 6 bases from J; junction bases left unmatched: 8. This chain's CDR3 is CASSSGLAYVSGELFF. The CDR3, as DNA: TGTGCCAGCAGCTCGGGACTAGCGTACGTGTCCGGGGAGCTGTTTTTT.

This clonotype was found many times. The chain combines TRBV19 with TRBJ1-1; a weak D match, TRBD1 (6 bases). Germline V CDR1 and CDR2: LNHDA, SQIVND (reference sequence). V lost 7 bases, J lost 1 base, and 16 bases lay in between. This CDR3 has 15 amino acids. DNA for the CDR3: TGTGCCAGTAAGGATCCGGGACAACGGAACACTGAAGCTTTCTTT. It encodes CASKDPGQRNTEAFF.

J is TRBJ1-1 and V is TRBV5-1; D is unresolved. Germline V CDR1 and CDR2: SGHRS, YFSETQ. Between the trimmed V and J ends, which lost 4 bases and 3 bases, there was a span of 19 bases. CDR3 size: 16 residues. Here the CDR3 DNA reads TGCGCCAGCAGCCTTACAGTCTTCGGGGTCGACACTGAAGCTTTCTTT. Protein: CASSLTVFGVDTEAFF.

For this clonotype: A much larger clone lies a single base off, so this may be a read error. In DNA, the CDR3 is TGTGCCCGCAGCTTAGAAGGGCAAGAGCCCCAGCATTTT. Amino acids: CARSLEGQEPQHF. This chain links TRBV7-2 with TRBJ1-5; D is undetermined. CDR3 length: 13 amino acids. Germline CDR1 and CDR2: SGHTA and FQGNSA.

This chain connects TRBV5-1 to TRBJ2-3, with TRBD1 identical over 10 bases. Germline V gives CDR1 SGHRS, CDR2 YFSETQ. With 3 bases clipped from V and 6 bases from J, the junction kept 7 bases outside the gene matches. This CDR3 contains 15 residues. In DNA form, the CDR3 reads TGCGCCAGCAGCTCCTTGCCGGGACAGGGGGATACGCAGTATTTT. This codes for CASSSLPGQGDTQYF.

This clonotype occurred a few times. The V and J genes are TRBV14 and TRBJ1-1; 7 nucleotides match TRBD1. V was clipped by 3 bases and J by 0 bases; unmatched bases: 1. CDR1 is SGHDN, CDR2 FVKESK, per germline. CDR3 length: 14 amino acids. CDR3 sequence: CASSQGQLNTEAFF. Written as DNA, the CDR3 is TGTGCCAGCAGCCAGGGACAGTTGAACACTGAAGCTTTCTTT. Full variable domain (missing parts from reference TRBV14 and TRBJ1-1): EAGVTQFPSHSVIEKGQTVTLRCDPISGHDNLYWYRRVMGKEIKFLLHFVKESKQDESGMPNNRFLAERTGGTYSTLKVQPAELEDSGVYFCASSQGQLNTEAFFGQGTRLTVV.

The J gene is TRBJ2-3, the V gene TRBV15; D ambiguous. V lost 3 bases and J lost 7, with 8 bases in between. This CDR3 comprises 12 residues. Germline loops: CDR1 LNHNV, CDR2 YYDKDF (reference sequence). The CDR3 is CATSSERNTQYF. The CDR3 DNA sequence: TGTGCCACCAGCAGCGAAAGGAATACGCAGTATTTT.

This clonotype was seen a handful of times. The chain links TRBV7-6 to TRBJ2-1; D is tentatively TRBD1 or TRBD2 (6 bases each). Germline assignment: CDR1 SGHVS and CDR2 FNYEAQ. Trimming removed 1 base from V and 0 bases from J, with 10 bases in between. The CDR3 sequence is 16 residues long. DNA for the CDR3: TGTGCCAGCAGCTTAGTAGGGGGAGGCTCCTACAATGAGCAGTTCTTC. This encodes CASSLVGGGSYNEQFF.

The rearrangement links TRBV7-2 to TRBJ1-3; perhaps TRBD1 as D (6 bases). The CDR3 is 14 residues long. The germline gives CDR1 SGHTA, CDR2 FQGNSA. V lost 5 bases and J 0 bases, leaving 8 bases between the germline ends. The CDR3 protein is CASSRDNSGNTIYF. CDR3 nucleotides: TGTGCCAGCAGCCGGGACAACTCTGGAAACACCATATATTTT.

This rearrangement joins TRBV2 to TRBJ2-7, with 7 bases that match TRBD1. This CDR3 has 14 residues. Germline V CDR1 and CDR2: SNHLY, FYNNEI. The V gene end was trimmed by 5 bases and the J gene end by 3 bases; junction bases not matched to a gene: 7. CDR3 sequence: CASSLDRTVYEQYF. The CDR3 DNA reads TGTGCCAGCAGTTTGGACAGGACCGTCTACGAGCAGTACTTC. The full variable domain, rest sourced from reference TRBV2 and TRBJ2-7, is EPEVTQTPSHQVTQMGQEVILRCVPISNHLYFYWYRQILGQKVEFLVSFYNNEISEKSEIFDDQFSVERPDGSNFTLKIRSTKLEDSAMYFCASSLDRTVYEQYFGPGTRLTVT.

This clonotype occurred a few times. The gene calls are TRBV5-5 and TRBJ1-6; the D is unclear. Germline-derived CDR1 and CDR2 are SGHKS and YYEKEE (reference sequence). V lost 4 bases and J lost 0, with 20 bases in between. This CDR3 is built from 19 residues. Written as DNA, the CDR3 is TGTGCCAGCAGCCCTTATGGATCGGGCCAGAGCTCCTATAATTCACCCCTCCACTTT. Its protein product is CASSPYGSGQSSYNSPLHF.

This clonotype was observed a handful of times. This rearrangement joins TRBV7-9 to TRBJ2-5; TRBD1 might be the D (5 bases). This CDR3 region has 13 residues. The V gene's germline CDR1 is SEHNR and CDR2 FQNEAQ (reference sequence). With 5 bases removed from V and 5 bases from J, the gap between germline ends came to 12 bases. The CDR3 region has the DNA TGTGCCAGCAGCCTTGCAGGGTTCGAGACCCAGTACTTC. Protein: CASSLAGFETQYF.

The gene calls are TRBV7-2 and TRBJ1-1, with a tentative D call TRBD1 (5 bases). Germline V gene data show CDR1 as SGHTA and CDR2 as FQGNSA. The CDR3 is made up of 12 amino acids. Trimming pared 7 bases from V and 5 bases from J, leaving 11 bases between. Here the CDR3 DNA reads TGTGCCAGCACCGACGGGGGAACTGAAGCTTTCTTT. This encodes CASTDGGTEAFF.

On this clonotype itself: The junction shows a germline mismatch at one end, possibly a read error. V and J are TRBV9 and TRBJ1-5, with D possibly TRBD1 on 6 matching bases. Germline loops: CDR1 SGDLS, CDR2 YYNGEE. CDR3 length equals 17 residues. The CDR3 reads CSSSGGYRERSNQPQHF. The CDR3 DNA is TGTTCCAGCAGCGGGGGTTACAGGGAACGGAGCAATCAGCCCCAGCATTTT.

J is TRBJ1-5 and V is TRBV4-2; TRBD1 aligns across 9 bases. The germline V gene encodes CDR1 LGHNA and CDR2 YNFKEQ. With 4 bases clipped from V and 5 bases from J, the junction kept 6 bases outside the gene matches. This CDR3 contains 15 residues. CDR3 in amino acids: CASSLTGGADQPQHF. CDR3 DNA sequence: TGTGCCAGCAGCCTTACAGGGGGCGCCGATCAGCCCCAGCATTTT.

This clonotype was detected only a few times. The genes are TRBV19 and TRBJ1-4; TRBD1 matches 7 bases. Losses at the gene ends were 3 bases for V and 15 bases for J; bases not matched to a gene: 13. The germline CDR1 and CDR2 sequences are LNHDA and SQIVND (reference sequence). CDR3 length equals 14 residues. The CDR3 bases are TGTGCCAGTAGTATCACAGGGACAGAAGTCCGGGTGTTTTTT. Translating gives CASSITGTEVRVFF.

V and J are TRBV6-2 or TRBV6-3 and TRBJ1-5, with no clear D. Trimming shortened V by 9 bases and J by 1 base, and 10 bases separated the two germline ends. Per germline, CDR1 MNHEY and CDR2 SVGEGT. CDR3 size: 13 residues. The chain's CDR3 is CASVRESNQPQHF. The CDR3 bases are TGTGCCAGTGTAAGGGAGAGCAATCAGCCCCAGCATTTT.

At least ten counts were recorded for this clonotype. The rearrangement uses TRBV7-2 and TRBJ1-5, with TRBD1 matching 7 bases. Trimming took 6 bases from V and 1 from J; bases not matched to a gene: 6. The germline CDR1 and CDR2 sequences are SGHTA and FQGNSA. CDR3 length: 15 amino acids. CDR3 loop: CASRSGGMSNQPQHF. The CDR3 DNA reads as TGTGCCAGCAGGTCAGGGGGAATGAGCAATCAGCCCCAGCATTTT.

This clonotype was observed once. A much more abundant neighbour one base away suggests this may be a read error. This chain connects TRBV7-2 to TRBJ2-2; TRBD2 agrees at 11 bases. The CDR3 is made up of 17 amino acids. The germline CDR1 and CDR2 sequences are SGHTA and FQGNSA. The CDR3 is CASSTASGGRRTGELLF. The CDR3 bases are TGTGCCAGCAGCACAGCTAGCGGGGGGCGGCGCACCGGGGAGCTGCTTTTT.

The chain carries TRBV5-1 and TRBJ2-2; 9 nucleotides line up with TRBD2. With V trimmed by 2 bases and J by 2 bases, 7 bases remained unmatched. Germline CDR1 reads SGHRS; CDR2 reads YFSETQ. This CDR3 has 17 residues. In DNA form, the CDR3 reads TGCGCCAGCAGCTTTAATCCTAGCGGGGTAAACACCGGGGAGCTGTTTTTT. Translating it yields CASSFNPSGVNTGELFF. The full variable domain, its missing parts supplied by reference TRBV5-1 and TRBJ2-2, is KAGVTQTPRYLIKTRGQQVTLSCSPISGHRSVSWYQQTPGQGLQFLFEYFSETQRNKGNFPGRFSGRQFSNSRSEMNVSTLELGDSALYLCASSFNPSGVNTGELFFGEGSRLTVL.

The rearrangement joins TRBV6-2 or TRBV6-3 to TRBJ2-7, with D perhaps matching TRBD1 or TRBD2 (5 bases each). The CDR3 consists of 13 residues. Trimming removed 4 bases at V and 6 bases at J, with 13 bases between. Germline CDR1 MNHEY, CDR2 SVGEGT. CDR3 protein: CASSSGPRSEQYF. The CDR3 DNA is TGTGCCAGCAGTTCGGGACCCCGGAGCGAGCAGTACTTC.

Only a few counts were recorded for this clonotype. The chain has TRBV2 and TRBJ1-5; TRBD1 matches 7 bases. This CDR3 comprises 17 residues. Germline CDR1 SNHLY, CDR2 FYNNEI. With V trimmed by 6 bases and J by 4 bases, 15 bases remained unmatched. The CDR3 is CASRGGQTDHRNQPQHF. CDR3 in DNA: TGTGCCAGCAGGGGGGGACAGACAGATCATCGGAATCAGCCCCAGCATTTT.

The chain couples TRBV11-2 to TRBJ1-2; no reliable D call. V dropped 1 base and J dropped 6 bases, with 15 bases sitting between them. CDR3 length equals 15 residues. Germline values: CDR1 SGHAT, CDR2 FQNNGV. CDR3 nucleotide sequence: TGTGCCAGCAGCTTAGTCCTTTTGGGGATGGATGGCTACACCTTC. This gives the protein CASSLVLLGMDGYTF.

This clonotype was picked up one time. For the CDR3, the DNA is TGTGCCATCAGCGGGGGGTCTTACAATGAGCAGTTCTTC. Protein sequence: CAISGGSYNEQFF. The chain joins TRBV10-3 to TRBJ2-1; 7 nucleotides align to TRBD2. The CDR3 runs to 13 residues. Unmatched junction bases numbered 3, after V lost 6 bases and J lost 4 bases. CDR1 and CDR2 (germline): ENHRY, SYGVKD.

The V call is TRBV12-5, the J call TRBJ1-1, with a weak D call TRBD1 (5 bases). The germline CDR1 and CDR2 sequences are LGHNT and FRNRAP. The CDR3 covers 16 residues. Trimming pared 0 bases from V and 6 bases from J, leaving 17 bases between. This CDR3 is CASGLVRGSQGAEAFF. The CDR3 DNA reads TGTGCTAGTGGTTTGGTACGTGGGTCCCAGGGCGCTGAAGCTTTCTTT.

The chain recombines TRBV7-3 with TRBJ1-1, with D perhaps matching TRBD1 (6 bases). Germline lookup yields CDR1 SGHTA and CDR2 FQGTGA. CDR3 length equals 14 residues. The ends were cut back, 5 bases at V and 1 base at J, with 11 bases in the middle. The CDR3 loop is CASSQDRTNTEAFF. CDR3 bases: TGTGCCAGCAGCCAGGACAGAACGAACACTGAAGCTTTCTTT.

The gene calls are TRBV20-1 and TRBJ1-5, with D hard to call. Germline V gives CDR1 DFQATT, CDR2 SNEGSKA (reference sequence). CDR3 length: 17 residues. Deletions cut 3 bases from V and 0 bases from J, with 18 bases between. The CDR3 region has the DNA TGCAGTGCTAGTGGCCCGAAGGGTGATATTAGCAATCAGCCCCAGCATTTT. Translation: CSASGPKGDISNQPQHF.

This clonotype has ten or more counts. This chain joins TRBV7-2 and TRBJ1-3; 9 nucleotides match TRBD1. This CDR3 region has 16 residues. Germline values: CDR1 SGHTA, CDR2 FQGNSA. Unmatched junction bases numbered 14, after V lost 5 bases and J lost 9 bases. The CDR3 sequence is CASSPTFRDRDSTIYF. The CDR3 coding sequence is TGTGCCAGCAGCCCCACCTTCCGGGACAGGGACTCCACCATATATTTT.